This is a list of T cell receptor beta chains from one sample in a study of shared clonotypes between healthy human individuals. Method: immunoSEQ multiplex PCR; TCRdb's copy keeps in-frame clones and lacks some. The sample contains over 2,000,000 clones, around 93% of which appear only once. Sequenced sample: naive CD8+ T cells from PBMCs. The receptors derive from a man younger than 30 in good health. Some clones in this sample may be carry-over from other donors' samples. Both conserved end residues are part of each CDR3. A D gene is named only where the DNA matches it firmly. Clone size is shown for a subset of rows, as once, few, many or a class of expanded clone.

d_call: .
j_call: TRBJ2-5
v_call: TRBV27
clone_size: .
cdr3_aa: CASMEEGETQYF
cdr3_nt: TGTGCCAGCATGGAGGAGGGAGAGACCCAGTACTTC

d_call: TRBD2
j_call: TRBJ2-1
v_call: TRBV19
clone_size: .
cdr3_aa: CASTDRGGRGLVEQFF
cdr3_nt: TGTGCCAGTACCGACCGGGGGGGGAGAGGCCTGGTGGAGCAGTTCTTC

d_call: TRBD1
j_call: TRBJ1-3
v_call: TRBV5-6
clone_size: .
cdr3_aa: CASSPGQPKGNTIYF
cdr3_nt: TGTGCCAGCAGCCCGGGACAGCCGAAAGGGAACACCATATATTTT

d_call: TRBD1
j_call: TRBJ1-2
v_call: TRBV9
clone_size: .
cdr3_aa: CASSVTSGGSGGYTF
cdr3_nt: TGTGCCAGCAGCGTAACTTCAGGGGGTTCAGGTGGCTACACCTTC

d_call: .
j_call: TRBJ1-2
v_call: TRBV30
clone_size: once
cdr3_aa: CAWTPGYNGYGYTF
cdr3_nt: TGTGCCTGGACCCCAGGGTATAATGGCTATGGCTACACCTTC

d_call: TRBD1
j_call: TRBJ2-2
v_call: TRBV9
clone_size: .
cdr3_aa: CASSVSGDRGGELFF
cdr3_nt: TGTGCCAGCAGCGTCTCTGGGGACAGGGGCGGGGAGCTGTTTTTT

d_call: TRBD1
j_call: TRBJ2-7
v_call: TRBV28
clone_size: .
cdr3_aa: CASSPQGAWEQYF
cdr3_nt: TGTGCCAGCAGTCCACAGGGGGCATGGGAGCAGTACTTC

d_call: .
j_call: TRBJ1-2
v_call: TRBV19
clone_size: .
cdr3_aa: CATARGTNYGYTF
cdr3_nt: TGTGCCACCGCCCGGGGGACTAACTATGGCTACACCTTC

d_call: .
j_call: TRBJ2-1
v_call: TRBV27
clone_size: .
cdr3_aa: CASSPRYNEQFF
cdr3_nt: TGTGCCAGCAGCCCCCGATACAATGAGCAGTTCTTC

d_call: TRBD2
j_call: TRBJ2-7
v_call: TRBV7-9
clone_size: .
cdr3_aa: CASSPAGLAYEQYF
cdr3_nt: TGTGCCAGCAGCCCCGCGGGACTAGCTTACGAGCAGTACTTC

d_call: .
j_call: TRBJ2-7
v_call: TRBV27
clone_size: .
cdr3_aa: CASSIQGSPGEQYF
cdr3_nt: TGTGCCAGCAGTATACAGGGCTCCCCGGGAGAGCAGTACTTC

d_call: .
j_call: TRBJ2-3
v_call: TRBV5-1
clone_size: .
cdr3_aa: CASSLWQNSDTQYF
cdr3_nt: TGCGCCAGCAGCTTGTGGCAGAACTCAGATACGCAGTATTTT

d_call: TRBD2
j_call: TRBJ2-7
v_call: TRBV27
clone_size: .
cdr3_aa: CASSPTSGVGEEQYF
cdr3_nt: TGTGCCAGCTCCCCCACTAGCGGCGTGGGTGAGGAGCAGTACTTC

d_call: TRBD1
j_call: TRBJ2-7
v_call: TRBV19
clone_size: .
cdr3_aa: CASSMRAGGIYEQYF
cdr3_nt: TGTGCCAGTAGTATGAGGGCAGGGGGCATCTACGAGCAGTACTTC

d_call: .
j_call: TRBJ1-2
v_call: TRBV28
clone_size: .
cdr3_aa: CASSLFFRAENYGYTF
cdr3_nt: TGTGCCAGCAGTTTATTCTTCCGGGCAGAGAACTATGGCTACACCTTC

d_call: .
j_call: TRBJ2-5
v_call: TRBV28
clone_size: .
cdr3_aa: CASSLSETQYF
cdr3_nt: TGTGCCAGCAGTCTAAGCGAGACCCAGTACTTC

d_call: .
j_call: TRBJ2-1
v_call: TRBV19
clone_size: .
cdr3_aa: CASSITGYSGHEQFF
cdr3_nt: TGTGCCAGTAGTATAACCGGGTATTCCGGCCATGAGCAGTTCTTC

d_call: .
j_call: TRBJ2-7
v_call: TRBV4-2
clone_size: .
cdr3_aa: CASSQDKGEASYEQYF
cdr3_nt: TGTGCCAGCAGCCAAGATAAAGGGGAGGCATCCTACGAGCAGTACTTC

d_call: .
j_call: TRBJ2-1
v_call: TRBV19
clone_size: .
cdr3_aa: CASSIDITGNEQFF
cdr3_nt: TGTGCCAGTAGTATCGACATAACTGGCAATGAGCAGTTCTTC

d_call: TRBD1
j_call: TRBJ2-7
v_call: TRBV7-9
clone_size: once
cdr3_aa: CASSGGTGGHEQYF
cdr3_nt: TGTGCCAGCAGCGGTGGGACAGGGGGTCACGAGCAGTACTTC

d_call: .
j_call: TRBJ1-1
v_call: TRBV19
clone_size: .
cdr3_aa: CASSIGRYTEAFF
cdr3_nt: TGTGCCAGTAGTATCGGGCGGTACACTGAAGCTTTCTTT

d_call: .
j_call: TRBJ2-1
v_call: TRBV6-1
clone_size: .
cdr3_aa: CASSEIYPGHEQFF
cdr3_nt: TGTGCCAGCAGTGAGATATACCCGGGGCATGAGCAGTTCTTC

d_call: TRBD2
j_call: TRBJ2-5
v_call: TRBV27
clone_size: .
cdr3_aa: CASSLGSSGSSETQYF
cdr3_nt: TGTGCCAGCAGTTTAGGTTCCAGCGGGAGTTCGGAGACCCAGTACTTC

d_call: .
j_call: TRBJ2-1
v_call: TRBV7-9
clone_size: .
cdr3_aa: CASSLAKNEQFF
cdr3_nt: TGTGCCAGCAGCTTAGCGAAGAATGAGCAGTTCTTC

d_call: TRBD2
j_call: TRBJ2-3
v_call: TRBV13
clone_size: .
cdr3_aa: CASSSSGRAFDTQYF
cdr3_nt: TGTGCCAGCAGCTCTAGCGGGAGGGCCTTCGATACGCAGTATTTT

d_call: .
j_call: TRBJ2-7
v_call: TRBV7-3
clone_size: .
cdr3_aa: CASSPLGGSYEQYF
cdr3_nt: TGTGCCAGCAGCCCGCTAGGGGGATCCTACGAGCAGTACTTC

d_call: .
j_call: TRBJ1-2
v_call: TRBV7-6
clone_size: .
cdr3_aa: CASSSLTRDGYTF
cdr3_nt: TGTGCCAGCAGCTCACTCACCCGGGATGGCTACACCTTC

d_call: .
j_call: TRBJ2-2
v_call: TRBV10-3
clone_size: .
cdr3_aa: CAINSAGELFF
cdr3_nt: TGTGCCATCAATTCGGCCGGGGAGCTGTTTTTT

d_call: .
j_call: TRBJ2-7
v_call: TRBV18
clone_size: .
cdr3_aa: CASSPTEPGPTYYEQYF
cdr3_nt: TGTGCCAGCTCACCAACTGAACCGGGACCGACGTACTACGAGCAGTACTTC

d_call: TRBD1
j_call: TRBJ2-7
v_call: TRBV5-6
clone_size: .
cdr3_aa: CASSLGTGYEQYF
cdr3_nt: TGTGCCAGCAGCTTAGGGACAGGATACGAGCAGTACTTC

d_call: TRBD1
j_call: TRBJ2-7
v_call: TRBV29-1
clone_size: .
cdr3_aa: CSVGTGGREQYF
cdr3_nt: TGCAGCGTCGGGACAGGGGGTCGCGAGCAGTACTTC

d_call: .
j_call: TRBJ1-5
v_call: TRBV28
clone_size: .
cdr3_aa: CASSRTVWEGGSNQPQHF
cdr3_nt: TGTGCCAGCAGCCGAACTGTATGGGAAGGTGGGAGCAATCAGCCCCAGCATTTT

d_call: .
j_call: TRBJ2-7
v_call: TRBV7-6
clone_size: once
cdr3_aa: CASSLSQTYEQYF
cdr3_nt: TGTGCCAGCAGCCTTAGCCAGACCTACGAGCAGTACTTC

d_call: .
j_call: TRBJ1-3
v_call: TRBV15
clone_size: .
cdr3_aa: CATSTPLTGIPSGNTIYF
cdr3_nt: TGTGCCACCAGCACACCATTAACCGGGATACCCTCTGGAAACACCATATATTTT

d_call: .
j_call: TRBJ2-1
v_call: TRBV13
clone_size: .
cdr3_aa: CASRGSYNEQFF
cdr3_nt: TGTGCCAGCCGGGGGTCCTACAATGAGCAGTTCTTC

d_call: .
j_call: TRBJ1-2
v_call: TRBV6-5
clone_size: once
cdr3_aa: CASSYAPQAVIYGYTF
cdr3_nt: TGTGCCAGCAGTTACGCCCCCCAAGCGGTTATATATGGCTACACCTTC

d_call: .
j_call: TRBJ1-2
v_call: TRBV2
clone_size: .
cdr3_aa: CASGWVSYGYTF
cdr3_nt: TGTGCCAGCGGTTGGGTCTCCTATGGCTACACCTTC

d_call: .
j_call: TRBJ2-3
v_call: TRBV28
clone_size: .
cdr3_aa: CASSLSLRTPSQSGTDTQYF
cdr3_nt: TGTGCCAGCAGTTTATCCTTGCGCACCCCGTCCCAATCTGGTACAGATACGCAGTATTTT

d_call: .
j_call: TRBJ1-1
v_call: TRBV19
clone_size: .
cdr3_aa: CASSIPREANTEAFF
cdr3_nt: TGTGCCAGTAGTATCCCCAGGGAAGCGAACACTGAAGCTTTCTTT

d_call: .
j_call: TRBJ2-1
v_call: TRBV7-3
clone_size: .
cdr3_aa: CASSLQGGQSSYNEQFF
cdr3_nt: TGTGCCAGCAGCCTCCAGGGGGGGCAGAGCTCCTACAATGAGCAGTTCTTC

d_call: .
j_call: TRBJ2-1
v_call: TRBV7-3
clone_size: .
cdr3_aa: CASSSTGRSYYNEQFF
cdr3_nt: TGTGCCAGCTCATCAACCGGTCGCTCCTACTACAATGAGCAGTTCTTC

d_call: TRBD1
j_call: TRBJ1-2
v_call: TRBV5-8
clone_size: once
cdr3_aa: CASSPDRVHGYTF
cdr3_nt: TGTGCCAGCAGCCCGGACAGGGTGCATGGCTACACCTTC

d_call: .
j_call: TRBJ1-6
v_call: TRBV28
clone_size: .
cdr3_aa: CATTGPVLSLHF
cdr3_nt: TGTGCAACCACCGGCCCAGTCCTATCCCTCCACTTT

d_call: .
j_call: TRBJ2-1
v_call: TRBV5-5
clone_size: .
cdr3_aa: CASSGTLTEQFF
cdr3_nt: TGTGCCAGCAGCGGGACCCTGACAGAGCAGTTCTTC

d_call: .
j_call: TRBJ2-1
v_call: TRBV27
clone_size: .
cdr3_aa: CASSTPDRVGGGEQFF
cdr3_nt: TGTGCCAGCAGTACCCCCGACAGGGTGGGGGGGGGTGAGCAGTTCTTC

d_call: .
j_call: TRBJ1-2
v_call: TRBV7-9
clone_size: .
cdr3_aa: CATLRVDYGYTF
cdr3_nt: TGTGCCACCCTCCGGGTGGACTATGGCTACACCTTC

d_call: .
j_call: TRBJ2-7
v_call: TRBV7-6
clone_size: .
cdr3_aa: CASSPRGGDASYEQYF
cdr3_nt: TGTGCCAGCAGCCCCCGGGGCGGGGACGCCTCCTACGAGCAGTACTTC

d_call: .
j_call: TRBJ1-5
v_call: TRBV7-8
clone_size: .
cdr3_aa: CASSLALPGSESPGYQPQHF
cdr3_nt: TGTGCCAGCAGCTTAGCTCTCCCGGGCTCCGAATCGCCCGGGTATCAGCCCCAGCATTTT

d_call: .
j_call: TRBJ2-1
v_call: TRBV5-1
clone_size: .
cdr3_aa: CASRHPYNEQFF
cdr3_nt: TGCGCCAGCAGACACCCCTACAATGAGCAGTTCTTC

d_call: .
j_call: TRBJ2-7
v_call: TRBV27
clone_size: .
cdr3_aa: CASSQGRQGYEQYF
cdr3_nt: TGTGCCAGCAGCCAGGGGCGTCAGGGGTACGAGCAGTACTTC

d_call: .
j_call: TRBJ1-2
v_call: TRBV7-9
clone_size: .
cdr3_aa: CASSLLIGEGGYGYTF
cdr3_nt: TGTGCCAGCAGCTTACTTATCGGGGAGGGTGGCTATGGCTACACCTTC

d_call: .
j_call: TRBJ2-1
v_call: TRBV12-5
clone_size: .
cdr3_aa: CASVGDSSYNEQFF
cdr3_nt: TGTGCTAGTGTTGGGGACTCCTCCTACAATGAGCAGTTCTTC

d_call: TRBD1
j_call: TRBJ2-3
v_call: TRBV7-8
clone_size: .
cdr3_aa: CASSSRDRGLGDTQYF
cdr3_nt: TGTGCCAGCAGCTCCCGGGACAGGGGGCTAGGGGATACGCAGTATTTT